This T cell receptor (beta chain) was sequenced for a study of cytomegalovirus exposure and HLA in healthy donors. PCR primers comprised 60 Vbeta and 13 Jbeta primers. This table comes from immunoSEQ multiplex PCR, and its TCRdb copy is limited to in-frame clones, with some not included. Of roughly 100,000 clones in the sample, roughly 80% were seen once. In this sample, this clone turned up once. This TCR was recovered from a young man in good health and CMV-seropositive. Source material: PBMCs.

This CDR3 reads CASQEAVYGYTF. In DNA form, the CDR3 reads TGTGCCAGCCAAGAGGCGGTCTATGGCTACACCTTC. V and J are TRBV6-6 and TRBJ1-2; no clear D gene. V was clipped by 8 bases and J by 4 bases, with 11 bases between them. This CDR3 has 12 amino acids. Per the germline V gene, CDR1 is MNHNY and CDR2 is SVGAGI (reference sequence).